This T cell receptor beta chain derives from a study of identical twins. TCRdb fed the 5' RACE reads into MiXCR, producing one record per CDR3 protein. The data hold approximately 220,000 distinct CDR3 sequences, with around a tenth observed a single time. This clonotype was seen more than once but under ten times. Its specificity is not known. Study results and limitations: Cross-sectional statistical analysis was relied on for the conclusions, without the same donors being followed.

CDR3 size: 15 residues. V lost 3 bases, J lost 5 bases, and 13 bases lay in between. The germline gives CDR1 MNHEY, CDR2 SMNVEV (reference sequence). This rearrangement joins TRBV27 to TRBJ2-2; unclear D gene. This clonotype was sampled from a woman aged 18-30 years in good health. The sequenced sample consisted of memory (CD45RO+) T cells sorted from blood. CDR3 in amino acids: CASSFLAAGTGELFF. The CDR3 DNA reads as TGTGCCAGCAGTTTTTTAGCCGCAGGAACCGGGGAGCTGTTTTTT.